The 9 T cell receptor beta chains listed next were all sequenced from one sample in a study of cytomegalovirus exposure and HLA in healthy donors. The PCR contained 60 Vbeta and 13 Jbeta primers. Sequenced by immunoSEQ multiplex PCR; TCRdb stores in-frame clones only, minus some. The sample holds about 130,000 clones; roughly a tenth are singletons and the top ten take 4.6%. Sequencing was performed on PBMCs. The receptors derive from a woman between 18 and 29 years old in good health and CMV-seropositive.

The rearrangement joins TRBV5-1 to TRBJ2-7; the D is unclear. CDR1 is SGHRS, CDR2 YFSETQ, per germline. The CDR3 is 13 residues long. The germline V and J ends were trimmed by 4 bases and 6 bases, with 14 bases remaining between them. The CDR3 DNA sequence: TGCGCCAGCAGCCCCGGAGAGGCTGGCGAGCAGTACTTC. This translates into CASSPGEAGEQYF.

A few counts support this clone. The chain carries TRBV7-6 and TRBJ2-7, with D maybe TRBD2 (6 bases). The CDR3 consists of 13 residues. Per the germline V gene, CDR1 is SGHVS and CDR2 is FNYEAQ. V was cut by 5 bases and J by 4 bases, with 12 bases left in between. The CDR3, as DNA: TGTGCCAGCAGCCCGGGACTTATTTACGAGCAGTACTTC. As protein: CASSPGLIYEQYF.

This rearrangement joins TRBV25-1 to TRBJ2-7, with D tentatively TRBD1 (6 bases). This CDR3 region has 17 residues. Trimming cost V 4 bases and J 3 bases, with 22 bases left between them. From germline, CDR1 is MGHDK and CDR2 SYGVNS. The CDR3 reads CASSVYGTGRGGYEQYF. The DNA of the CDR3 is TGTGCCAGCAGTGTCTATGGCACAGGGCGAGGGGGCTACGAGCAGTACTTC.

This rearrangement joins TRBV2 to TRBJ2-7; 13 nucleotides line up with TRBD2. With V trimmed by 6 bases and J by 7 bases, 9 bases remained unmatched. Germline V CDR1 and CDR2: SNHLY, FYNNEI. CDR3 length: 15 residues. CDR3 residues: CASSLGLAGLVEQYF. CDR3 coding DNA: TGTGCCAGCAGCCTGGGACTAGCGGGATTGGTAGAGCAGTACTTC. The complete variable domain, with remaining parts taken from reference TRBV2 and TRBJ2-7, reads EPEVTQTPSHQVTQMGQEVILRCVPISNHLYFYWYRQILGQKVEFLVSFYNNEISEKSEIFDDQFSVERPDGSNFTLKIRSTKLEDSAMYFCASSLGLAGLVEQYFGPGTRLTVT.

The chain's CDR3 is CASSSAASAYNEQFF. DNA for the CDR3: TGTGCCAGCAGCTCAGCCGCTAGTGCATACAATGAGCAGTTCTTC. This chain uses TRBV5-4 with TRBJ2-1; D gene uncertain. Germline CDR1 and CDR2: SGHNT and YYREEE (reference sequence). This CDR3 has 15 amino acids. V lost 3 bases and J lost 4, with 14 bases in between.

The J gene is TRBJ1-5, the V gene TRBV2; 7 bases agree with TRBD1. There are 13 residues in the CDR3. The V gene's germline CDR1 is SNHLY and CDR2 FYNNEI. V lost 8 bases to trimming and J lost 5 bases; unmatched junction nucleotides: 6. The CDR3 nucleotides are TGTGCCAGCCGCCGGGACAGTTATCAGCCCCAGCATTTT. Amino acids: CASRRDSYQPQHF.

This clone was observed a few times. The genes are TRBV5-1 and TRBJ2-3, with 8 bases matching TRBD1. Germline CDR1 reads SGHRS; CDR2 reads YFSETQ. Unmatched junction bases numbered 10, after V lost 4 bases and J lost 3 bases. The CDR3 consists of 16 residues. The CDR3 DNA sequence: TGCGCCAGCAGCCCCACGGGCAGGGGGCTGACAGATACGCAGTATTTT. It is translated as CASSPTGRGLTDTQYF.

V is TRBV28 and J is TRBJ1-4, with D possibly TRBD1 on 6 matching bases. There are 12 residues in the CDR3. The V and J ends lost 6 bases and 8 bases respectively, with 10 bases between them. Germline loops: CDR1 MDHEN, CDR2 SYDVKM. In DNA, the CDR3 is TGTGCCAGCAGACTGAGGGGGGAAAAACTGTTTTTT. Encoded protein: CASRLRGEKLFF.

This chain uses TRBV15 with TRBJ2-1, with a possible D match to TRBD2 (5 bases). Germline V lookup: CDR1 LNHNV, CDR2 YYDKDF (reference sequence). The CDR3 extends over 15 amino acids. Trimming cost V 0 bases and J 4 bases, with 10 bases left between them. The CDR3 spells CATSRDPGNYNEQFF. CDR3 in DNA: TGTGCCACCAGCAGAGATCCCGGGAATTACAATGAGCAGTTCTTC.